This entry describes one TCR beta chain. Libraries were prepared by immunoSEQ multiplex PCR; TCRdb keeps only in-frame clonotypes and omits some of them. Here the sample spans under 500,000 clones, approximately 90% being singletons. The entry originates in a study of blood T cell repertoires in COVID-19. This clonotype was obtained from a woman aged 30 to 39 with acute or convalescent COVID-19. The sequenced sample was peripheral blood.

CDR3 region: CAWGTGNTGELFF. As DNA, the CDR3 is TGTGCCTGGGGGACAGGGAACACCGGGGAGCTGTTTTTT. The chain joins TRBV30 to TRBJ2-2, with TRBD1 matching over 8 bases. The V segment lost 5 bases and the J segment 1 base; nucleotides outside the gene matches: 0. This CDR3 comprises 13 residues. Germline CDR1 is GTSNPN and CDR2 is SVGIG (reference sequence).